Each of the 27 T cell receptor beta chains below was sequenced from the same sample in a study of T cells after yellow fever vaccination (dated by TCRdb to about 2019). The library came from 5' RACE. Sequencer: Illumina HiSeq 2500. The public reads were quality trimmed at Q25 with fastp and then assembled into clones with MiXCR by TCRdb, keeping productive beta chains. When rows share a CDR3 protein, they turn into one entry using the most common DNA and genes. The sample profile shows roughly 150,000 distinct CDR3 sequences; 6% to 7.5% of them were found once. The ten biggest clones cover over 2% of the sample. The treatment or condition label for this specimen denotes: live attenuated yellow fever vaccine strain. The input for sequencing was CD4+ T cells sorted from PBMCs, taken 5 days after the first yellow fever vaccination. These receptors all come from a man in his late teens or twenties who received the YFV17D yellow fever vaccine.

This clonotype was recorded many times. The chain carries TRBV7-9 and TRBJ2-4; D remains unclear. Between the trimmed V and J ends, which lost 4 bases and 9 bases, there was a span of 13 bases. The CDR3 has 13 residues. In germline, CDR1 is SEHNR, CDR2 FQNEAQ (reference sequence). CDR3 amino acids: CASSSSLYAIQYF. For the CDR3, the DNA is TGTGCCAGCAGCTCCTCACTATATGCCATTCAGTACTTC.

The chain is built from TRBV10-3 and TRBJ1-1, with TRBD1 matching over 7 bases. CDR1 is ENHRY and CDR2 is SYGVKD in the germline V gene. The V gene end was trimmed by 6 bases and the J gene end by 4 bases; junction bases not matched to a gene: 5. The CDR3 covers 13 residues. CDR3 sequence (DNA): TGTGCCATCAGGATAACAGGGGTCACTGAAGCTTTCTTT. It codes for CAIRITGVTEAFF.

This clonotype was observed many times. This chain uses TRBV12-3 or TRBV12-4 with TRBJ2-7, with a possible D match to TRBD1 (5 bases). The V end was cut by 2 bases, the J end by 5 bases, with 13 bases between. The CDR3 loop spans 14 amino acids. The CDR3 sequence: CASSLLAGSDEQYF. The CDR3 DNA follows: TGTGCCAGCAGTTTATTGGCAGGGTCGGACGAGCAGTACTTC.

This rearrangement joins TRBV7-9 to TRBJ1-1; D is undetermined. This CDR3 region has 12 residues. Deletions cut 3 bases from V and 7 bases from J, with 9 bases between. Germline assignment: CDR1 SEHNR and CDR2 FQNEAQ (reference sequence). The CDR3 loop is CASSLASSEAFF. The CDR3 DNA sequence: TGTGCCAGCAGCTTGGCATCCAGTGAAGCTTTCTTT.

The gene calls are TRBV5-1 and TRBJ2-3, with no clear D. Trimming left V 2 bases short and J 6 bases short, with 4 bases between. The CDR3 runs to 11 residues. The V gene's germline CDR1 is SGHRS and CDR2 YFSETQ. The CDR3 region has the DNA TGCGCCAGCAGCTTTATGGATACGCAGTATTTT. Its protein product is CASSFMDTQYF. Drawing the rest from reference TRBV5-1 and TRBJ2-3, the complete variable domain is KAGVTQTPRYLIKTRGQQVTLSCSPISGHRSVSWYQQTPGQGLQFLFEYFSETQRNKGNFPGRFSGRQFSNSRSEMNVSTLELGDSALYLCASSFMDTQYFGPGTRLTVL.

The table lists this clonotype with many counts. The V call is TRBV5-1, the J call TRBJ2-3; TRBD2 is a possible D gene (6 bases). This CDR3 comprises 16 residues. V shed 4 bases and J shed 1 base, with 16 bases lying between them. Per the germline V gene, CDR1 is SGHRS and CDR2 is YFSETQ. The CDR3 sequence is CASSAGSAGGTDTQYF. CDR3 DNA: TGCGCCAGCAGCGCGGGATCGGCGGGCGGCACAGATACGCAGTATTTT. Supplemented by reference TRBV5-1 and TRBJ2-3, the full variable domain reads KAGVTQTPRYLIKTRGQQVTLSCSPISGHRSVSWYQQTPGQGLQFLFEYFSETQRNKGNFPGRFSGRQFSNSRSEMNVSTLELGDSALYLCASSAGSAGGTDTQYFGPGTRLTVL.

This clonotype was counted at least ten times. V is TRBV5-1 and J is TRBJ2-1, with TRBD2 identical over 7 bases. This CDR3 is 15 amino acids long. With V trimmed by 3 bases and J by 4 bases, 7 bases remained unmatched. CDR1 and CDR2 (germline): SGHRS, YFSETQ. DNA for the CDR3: TGCGCCAGCAGCTGGGCGGGAGAGAGTTACAATGAGCAGTTCTTC. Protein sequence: CASSWAGESYNEQFF.

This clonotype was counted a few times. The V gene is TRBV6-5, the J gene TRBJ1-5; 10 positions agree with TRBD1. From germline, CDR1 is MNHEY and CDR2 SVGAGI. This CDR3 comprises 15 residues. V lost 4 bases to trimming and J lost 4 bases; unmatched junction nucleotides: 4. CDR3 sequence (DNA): TGTGCCAGCAGTTCCGGGACAGGGGTTAATCAGCCCCAGCATTTT. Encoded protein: CASSSGTGVNQPQHF.

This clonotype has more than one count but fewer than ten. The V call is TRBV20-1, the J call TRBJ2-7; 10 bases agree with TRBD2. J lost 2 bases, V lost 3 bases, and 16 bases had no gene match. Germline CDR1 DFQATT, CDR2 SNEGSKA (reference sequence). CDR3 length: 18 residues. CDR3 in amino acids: CSARRESSQAGGTYEQYV. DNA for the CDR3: TGCAGTGCTAGGAGGGAGAGCAGTCAAGCGGGGGGGACCTACGAGCAGTACGTC.

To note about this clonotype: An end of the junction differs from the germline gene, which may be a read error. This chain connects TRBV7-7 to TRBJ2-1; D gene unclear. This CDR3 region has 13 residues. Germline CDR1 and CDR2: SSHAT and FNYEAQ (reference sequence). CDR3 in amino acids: CASSLDTGNEQFF. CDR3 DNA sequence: TGTGCTAGCAGCTTAGATACTGGGAATGAGCAGTTCTTC.

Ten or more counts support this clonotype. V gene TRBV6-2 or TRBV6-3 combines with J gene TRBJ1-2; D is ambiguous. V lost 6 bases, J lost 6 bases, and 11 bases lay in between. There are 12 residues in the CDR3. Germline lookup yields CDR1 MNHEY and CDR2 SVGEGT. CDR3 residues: CASRSRVDGYTF. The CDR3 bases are TGTGCCAGCAGGTCGCGGGTGGATGGCTACACCTTC.

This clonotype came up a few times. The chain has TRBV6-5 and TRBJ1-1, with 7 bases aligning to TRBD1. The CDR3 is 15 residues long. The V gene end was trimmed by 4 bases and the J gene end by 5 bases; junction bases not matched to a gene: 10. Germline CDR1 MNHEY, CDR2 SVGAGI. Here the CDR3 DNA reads TGTGCCAGCAGTTCCCAGGGGGTTGGGGGTACTGAAGCTTTCTTT. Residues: CASSSQGVGGTEAFF.

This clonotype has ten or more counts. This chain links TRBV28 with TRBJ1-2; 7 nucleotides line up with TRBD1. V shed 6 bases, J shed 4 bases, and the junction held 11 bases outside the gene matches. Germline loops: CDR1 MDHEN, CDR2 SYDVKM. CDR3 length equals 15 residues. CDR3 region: CASSPNTGVSYGYTF. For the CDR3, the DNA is TGTGCCAGCAGCCCGAACACAGGGGTTTCCTATGGCTACACCTTC.

This CDR3 is CAISEGSGGSPNEQFF. The CDR3 bases are TGTGCCATCAGTGAGGGCAGCGGGGGGTCCCCCAATGAGCAGTTCTTC. This rearrangement joins TRBV10-3 to TRBJ2-1; 9 bases are shared with TRBD2. V lost 2 bases and J lost 6; bases outside the gene matches: 8. The germline CDR1 and CDR2 sequences are ENHRY and SYGVKD. The CDR3 extends over 16 amino acids.

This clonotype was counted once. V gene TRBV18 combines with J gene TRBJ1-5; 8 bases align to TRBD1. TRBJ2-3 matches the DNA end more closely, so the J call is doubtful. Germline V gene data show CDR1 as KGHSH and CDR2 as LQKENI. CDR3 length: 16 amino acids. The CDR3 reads CASSPFATGARQPQYF. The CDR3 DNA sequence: TGTGCCAGCTCACCGTTCGCGACAGGGGCTAGACAGCCCCAGTATTTT.

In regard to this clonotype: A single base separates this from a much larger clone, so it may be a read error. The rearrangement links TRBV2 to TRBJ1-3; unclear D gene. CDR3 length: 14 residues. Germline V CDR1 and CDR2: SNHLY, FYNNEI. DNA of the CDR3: TGTGCCAGCAGTAGTCTGGTCTCTGAAAACACCATATATTTT. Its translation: CASSSLVSENTIYF.

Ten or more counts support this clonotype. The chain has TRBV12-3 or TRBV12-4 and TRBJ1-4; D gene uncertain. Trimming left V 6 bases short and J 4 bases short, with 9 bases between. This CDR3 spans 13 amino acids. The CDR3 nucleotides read TGTGCCAGCAGAGGATGGGGTAATGAAAAACTGTTTTTT. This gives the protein CASRGWGNEKLFF.

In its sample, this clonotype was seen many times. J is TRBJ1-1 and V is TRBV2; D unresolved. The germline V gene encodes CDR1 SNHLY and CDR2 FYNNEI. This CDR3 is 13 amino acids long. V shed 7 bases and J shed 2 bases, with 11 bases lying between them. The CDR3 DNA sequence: TGTGCCAGCAATAGTGCCGCAAACACTGAAGCTTTCTTT. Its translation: CASNSAANTEAFF. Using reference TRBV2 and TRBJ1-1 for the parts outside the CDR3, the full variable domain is EPEVTQTPSHQVTQMGQEVILRCVPISNHLYFYWYRQILGQKVEFLVSFYNNEISEKSEIFDDQFSVERPDGSNFTLKIRSTKLEDSAMYFCASNSAANTEAFFGQGTRLTVV.

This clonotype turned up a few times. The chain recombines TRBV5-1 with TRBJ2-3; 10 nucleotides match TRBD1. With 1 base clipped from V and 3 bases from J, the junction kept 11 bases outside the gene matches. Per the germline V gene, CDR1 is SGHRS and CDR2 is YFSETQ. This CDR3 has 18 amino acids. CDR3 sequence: CASSLSPGQGYRTDTQYF. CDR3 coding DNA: TGCGCCAGCAGCTTGTCTCCGGGACAGGGGTACCGTACAGATACGCAGTATTTT.

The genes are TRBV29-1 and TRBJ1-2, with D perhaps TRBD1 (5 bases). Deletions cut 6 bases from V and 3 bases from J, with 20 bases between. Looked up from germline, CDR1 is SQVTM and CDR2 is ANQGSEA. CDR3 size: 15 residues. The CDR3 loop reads CSVYPVLDRDYGYTF. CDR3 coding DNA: TGCAGCGTCTACCCCGTCCTCGACAGAGACTATGGCTACACCTTC.

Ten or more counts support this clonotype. The CDR3 region has the DNA TGTGCCAGCAGACTTACAGGGGAAGCTTTCTTT. This translates into CASRLTGEAFF. J is TRBJ1-1 and V is TRBV12-3 or TRBV12-4; TRBD1 might be the D (6 bases). The CDR3 totals 11 residues. Trimming cost V 6 bases and J 8 bases, with 10 bases left between them.

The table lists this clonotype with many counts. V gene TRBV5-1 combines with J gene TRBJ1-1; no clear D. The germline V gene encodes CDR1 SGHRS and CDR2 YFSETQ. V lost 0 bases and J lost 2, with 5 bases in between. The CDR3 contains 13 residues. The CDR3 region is CASSLDPNTEAFF. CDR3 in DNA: TGCGCCAGCAGCTTGGACCCTAACACTGAAGCTTTCTTT.

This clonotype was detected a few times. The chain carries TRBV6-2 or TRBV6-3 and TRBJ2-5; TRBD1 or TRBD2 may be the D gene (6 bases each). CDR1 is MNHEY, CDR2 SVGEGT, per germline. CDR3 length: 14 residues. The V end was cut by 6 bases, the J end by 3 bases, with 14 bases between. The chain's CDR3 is CASSVTGAKETQYF. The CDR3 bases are TGTGCCAGCAGCGTAACGGGGGCCAAAGAGACCCAGTACTTC.

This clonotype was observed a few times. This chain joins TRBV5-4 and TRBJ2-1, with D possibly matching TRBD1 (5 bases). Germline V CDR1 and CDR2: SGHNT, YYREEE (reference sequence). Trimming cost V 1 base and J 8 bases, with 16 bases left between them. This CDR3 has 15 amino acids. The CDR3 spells CASSLYSLWGDEQFF. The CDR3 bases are TGTGCCAGCAGCTTGTACAGCCTGTGGGGCGATGAGCAGTTCTTC.

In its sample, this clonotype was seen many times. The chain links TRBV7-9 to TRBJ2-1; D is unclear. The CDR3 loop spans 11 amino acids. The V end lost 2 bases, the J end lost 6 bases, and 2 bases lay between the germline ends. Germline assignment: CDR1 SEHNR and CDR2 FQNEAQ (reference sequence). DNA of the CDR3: TGTGCCAGCAGCTTATTCAATGAGCAGTTCTTC. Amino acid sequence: CASSLFNEQFF.

The CDR3 reads CASSPRQGPGNQPQHF. The CDR3 bases are TGTGCCAGCAGCCCCCGGCAGGGGCCGGGGAATCAGCCCCAGCATTTT. V is TRBV7-2 and J is TRBJ1-5; D is perhaps TRBD1 (6 bases). CDR1 and CDR2 from the germline V gene are SGHTA and FQGNSA. Deletions cut 5 bases from V and 4 bases from J, with 18 bases between. This CDR3 is 16 amino acids long.

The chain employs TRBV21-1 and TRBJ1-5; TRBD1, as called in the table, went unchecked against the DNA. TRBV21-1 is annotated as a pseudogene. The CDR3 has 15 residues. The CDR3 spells CASIRGGSTNQPQHF. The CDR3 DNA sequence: TGTGCCAGCATCAGAGGGGGGTCGACAAATCAGCCCCAGCATTTT.